What follows are 6 T cell receptor beta chains derived from one specimen sequenced in a study of T-cell memory formation after mild COVID-19. A single record per CDR3 protein comes from TCRdb applying MiXCR to the 5' RACE reads. The sample records 140,000 to 150,000 distinct CDR3 sequences, 15% to 20% being singletons. Specimen: PBMCs or a T cell subset sorted from them (not recorded which). The receptors come from an adult woman who had mild COVID-19 (a few samples of this study predate the infection). Cell type and time point are not known.

This clonotype was detected a few times. The chain joins TRBV3-1 to TRBJ2-3, with 7 positions matching TRBD2. The CDR3 contains 17 residues. The V gene end was trimmed by 1 base and the J gene end by 7 bases; junction bases not matched to a gene: 14. CDR1 is LGHDT, CDR2 YNNKEL, per germline (reference sequence). The chain's CDR3 is CASSQGVQTPGGNTQYF. The CDR3 nucleotides are TGTGCCAGCAGCCAAGGGGTTCAGACACCGGGAGGAAATACGCAGTATTTT.

The chain uses TRBV20-1 and TRBJ2-4; a weak D match, TRBD2 (6 bases). The germline gives CDR1 DFQATT, CDR2 SNEGSKA (reference sequence). There are 14 residues in the CDR3. V was shortened by 1 base and J by 7 bases, with 14 bases between the two germline ends. The CDR3 spells CSARGTGEGNIQYF. CDR3 bases: TGCAGTGCTAGAGGAACGGGAGAGGGCAACATTCAGTACTTC.

This clonotype was counted a few times. The rearrangement joins TRBV4-1 to TRBJ1-2; 7 bases map to TRBD1. J gave up 5 bases and V 1 base, and 4 bases lay outside the gene matches. Germline lookup yields CDR1 MGHRA and CDR2 YSYEKL. This CDR3 has 14 residues. CDR3 nucleotides: TGCGCCAGCAGCCAAGTGGGGACAGATTATGGCTACACCTTC. It encodes CASSQVGTDYGYTF.

This clonotype was seen repeatedly, ten times or more. The V call is TRBV20-1, the J call TRBJ2-1; 9 positions agree with TRBD2. The CDR3 loop spans 12 amino acids. The V and J ends lost 8 bases and 9 bases, in that order; junction bases with no gene match: 8. In germline, CDR1 is DFQATT, CDR2 SNEGSKA (reference sequence). For the CDR3, the DNA is TGCAGTAGTAGCGGGGGAAGGTTTGAGCAGTTCTTC. Residues: CSSSGGRFEQFF.

The chain joins TRBV30 to TRBJ1-1; possibly TRBD1 for D (6 bases). CDR1 and CDR2 from the germline V gene are GTSNPN and SVGIG (reference sequence). The CDR3 is 13 residues long. The V end was cut by 3 bases, the J end by 7 bases, with 15 bases between. This chain's CDR3 is CAWRDPHRDEAFF. CDR3 nucleotides: TGTGCCTGGAGAGACCCGCACAGGGATGAAGCTTTCTTT.

This clonotype was picked up a small number of times. This sequence joins TRBV19 and TRBJ1-1, with D possibly TRBD1 on 6 matching bases. V dropped 1 base and J dropped 5 bases, with 14 bases sitting between them. The CDR3 has 15 residues. CDR1 and CDR2 (germline): LNHDA, SQIVND (reference sequence). CDR3 region: CASSIAAWGQTEAFF. CDR3 in DNA: TGTGCCAGTAGTATAGCCGCTTGGGGACAAACTGAAGCTTTCTTT.